Listed here are 10 T cell receptor beta chains from one sample, sequenced in a study of T cell responses to AZD1222 COVID-19 vaccine. Here immunoSEQ multiplex PCR was the method, and the copy in TCRdb shows in-frame clones only, minus some. The repertoire holds roughly 120,000 clones, with 87% as singletons. The sample here was peripheral blood, taken on day 0 of AZD1222 vaccination. All receptors derive from an adult in good health.

The J gene is TRBJ1-3, the V gene TRBV6-6; 10 positions match TRBD1. Germline-derived CDR1 and CDR2 are MNHNY and SVGAGI (reference sequence). The length of the CDR3 is 16 residues. V was pared by 8 bases and J by 0 bases, with 7 bases of the junction left unmatched. The CDR3 sequence is CASRGGDRGSGNTIYF. The CDR3 coding sequence is TGTGCCAGCCGCGGGGGGGACAGGGGCTCTGGAAACACCATATATTTT.

The V and J genes are TRBV5-1 and TRBJ2-1, with D possibly being TRBD2 (7 bases). CDR3 length: 19 amino acids. V lost 1 base to trimming and J lost 5 bases, with 25 bases between them. CDR1 and CDR2 from the germline V gene are SGHRS and YFSETQ. CDR3: CASSLRVQGGGALNNEQFF. CDR3 DNA: TGCGCCAGCAGCTTGCGAGTGCAGGGTGGGGGGGCATTGAACAATGAGCAGTTCTTC.

The chain uses TRBV7-9 and TRBJ1-2; no clear D. This CDR3 is built from 14 residues. Germline V gene data show CDR1 as SEHNR and CDR2 as FQNEAQ (reference sequence). With 2 bases removed from V and 0 bases from J, the gap between germline ends came to 7 bases. CDR3: CASSLPTPNYGYTF. CDR3 nucleotide sequence: TGTGCCAGCAGCTTACCGACACCTAACTATGGCTACACCTTC.

The chain carries TRBV5-1 and TRBJ2-1; 7 nucleotides align to TRBD2. This CDR3 spans 17 amino acids. Unmatched junction bases numbered 16, after V lost 6 bases and J lost 4 bases. The V gene's germline CDR1 is SGHRS and CDR2 YFSETQ. The CDR3 region is CASTPSGGSRRYNEQFF. For the CDR3, the DNA is TGCGCCAGCACCCCCTCAGGCGGGAGTCGGCGATACAATGAGCAGTTCTTC.

This chain joins TRBV18 and TRBJ1-5; 8 bases line up with TRBD1. CDR1 is KGHSH and CDR2 is LQKENI in the germline V gene. CDR3 size: 16 residues. Germline trimming cut 3 bases from V and 7 bases from J; bases unmatched to any gene: 11. The CDR3 reads CASSPSTGEAQQPQHF. DNA for the CDR3: TGTGCCAGCTCACCTTCGACAGGGGAGGCACAACAGCCCCAGCATTTT.

The chain has TRBV9 and TRBJ1-5, with D possibly TRBD1 on 6 matching bases. Deletions cut 3 bases from V and 3 bases from J, with 22 bases between. This CDR3 contains 18 residues. Germline CDR1 is SGDLS and CDR2 is YYNGEE. The CDR3 region is CASSGGIDRRPLNQPQHF. CDR3 nucleotide sequence: TGTGCCAGCAGCGGAGGAATAGACAGGAGACCTCTCAATCAGCCCCAGCATTTT.

A single count supports this clone. The J gene is TRBJ1-5, the V gene TRBV19; possible D gene TRBD1, 5 bases. Germline V gene sequence: CDR1 LNHDA, CDR2 SQIVND (reference sequence). This CDR3 is 16 amino acids long. V gave up 8 bases and J gave up 6 bases, with 23 bases separating them. The CDR3 loop is CASSQLGPVGPQPQHF. CDR3 nucleotide sequence: TGTGCCAGTTCCCAACTCGGGCCGGTGGGGCCTCAGCCCCAGCATTTT.

This clone counts as medium-sized (0.01 to 0.1%). The chain links TRBV7-9 to TRBJ2-2; D not resolved. Trimming cost V 5 bases and J 7 bases, with 14 bases left between them. This CDR3 comprises 14 residues. From germline, CDR1 is SEHNR and CDR2 FQNEAQ (reference sequence). This CDR3 reads CASSANPNVGELFF. The DNA of the CDR3 is TGTGCCAGCAGCGCTAATCCAAATGTCGGGGAGCTGTTTTTT.

This chain connects TRBV19 to TRBJ2-5; TRBD1 matches at 7 bases. Germline CDR1 is LNHDA and CDR2 is SQIVND (reference sequence). This CDR3 contains 14 residues. Trimming removed 8 bases from V and 11 bases from J; junction bases left unmatched: 17. As DNA, the CDR3 is TGTGCCAGTGGGACCGGGCGGCAGGGGGTTAGTCAGTACTTC. Its protein product is CASGTGRQGVSQYF.

The rearrangement uses TRBV3-1 (or the pseudogene TRBV3-2) and TRBJ1-4, with D possibly being TRBD1 (5 bases). Germline-derived CDR1 and CDR2 are LGHDT and YNNKEL (reference sequence). V lost 2 bases and J lost 12, with 19 bases in between. The CDR3 loop spans 15 amino acids. The CDR3 reads CASSQNRAGRGELFF. CDR3 nucleotide sequence: TGTGCCAGCAGCCAAAATCGAGCAGGGAGGGGAGAACTGTTTTTT.